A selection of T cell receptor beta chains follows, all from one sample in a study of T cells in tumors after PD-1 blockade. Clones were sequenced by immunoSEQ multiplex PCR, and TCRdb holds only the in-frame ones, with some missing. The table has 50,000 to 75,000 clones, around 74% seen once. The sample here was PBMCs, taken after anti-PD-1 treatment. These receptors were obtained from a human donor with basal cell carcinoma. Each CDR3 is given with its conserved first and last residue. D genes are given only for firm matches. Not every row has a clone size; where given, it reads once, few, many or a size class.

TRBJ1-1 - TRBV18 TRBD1 CASSLRDSGDTEAFF
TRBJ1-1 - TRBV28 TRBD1 CASSLYRGVAEAFF
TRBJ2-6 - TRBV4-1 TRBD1 CASSRAGTVGLGSGANVLTF
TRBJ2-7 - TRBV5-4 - CASSLGGYEQYF
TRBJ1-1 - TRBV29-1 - CSVEVNTEAFF
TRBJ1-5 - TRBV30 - CAWSVSFSGRKISNQPQHF
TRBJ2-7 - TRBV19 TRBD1 CASSITGTGVYEQYF
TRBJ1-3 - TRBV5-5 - CASSLDGTYSGNTIYF
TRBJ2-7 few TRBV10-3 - CAIRKEVGTPLTYEQYF
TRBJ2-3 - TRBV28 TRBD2 CASSLGVGGGLGTDTQYF
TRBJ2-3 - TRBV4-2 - CASSQDLGGTDTQYF
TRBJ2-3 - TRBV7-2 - CASSTGLLGTDTQYF
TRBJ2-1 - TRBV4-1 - CATESTGNEQFF
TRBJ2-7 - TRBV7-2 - CASSPQRGSYEQYF
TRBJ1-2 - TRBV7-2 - CASSLGRGYNYGYTF
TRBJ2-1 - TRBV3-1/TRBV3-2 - CASSPLRAVQTHEQFF
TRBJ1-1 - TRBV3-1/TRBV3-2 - CASSQDIRRSEAFF
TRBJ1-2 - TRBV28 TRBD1 CASSNGQGYGYTF
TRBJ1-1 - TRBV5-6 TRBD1 CASSFNRGGTEAFF
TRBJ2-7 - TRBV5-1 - CASSLGVGYEQYF
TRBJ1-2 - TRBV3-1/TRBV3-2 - CASSQDNGRNSYGYTF
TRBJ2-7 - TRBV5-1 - CASSLERGIYEQYF
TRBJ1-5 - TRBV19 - CASSMEGALSRPQHF
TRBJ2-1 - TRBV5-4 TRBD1 CASRPPTGGARNEQFF
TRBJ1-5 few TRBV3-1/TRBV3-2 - CASSHRSQGGGNQPQHF
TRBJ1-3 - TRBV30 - CAWSPRGGNTIYF
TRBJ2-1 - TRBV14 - CASSPRDRTYNEQFF
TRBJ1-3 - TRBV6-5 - CATKTVAGNTIYF
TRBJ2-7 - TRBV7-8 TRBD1 CASSLALLRGQGEQYF
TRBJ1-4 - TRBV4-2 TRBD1 CASSQDGQGAQKLFF
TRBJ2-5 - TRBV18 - CASSPLSEGETQYF
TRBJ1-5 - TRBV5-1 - CASSPGSSNQPQHF
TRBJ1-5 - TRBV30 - CAWSVSAKQPQHF
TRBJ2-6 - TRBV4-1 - CASSQDQNVLTF
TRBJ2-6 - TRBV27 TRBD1 CASSATRDSAYSGANVLTF
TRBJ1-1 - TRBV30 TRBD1 CAWSRTGATEAFF
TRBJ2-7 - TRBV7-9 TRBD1 CASSSGQGTHEQYF
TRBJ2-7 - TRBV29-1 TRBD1 CSVKTPRDRLYEQYF
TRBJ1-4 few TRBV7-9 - CASRLGSNEKLFF
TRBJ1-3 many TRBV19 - CASSIEAGSGNTIYF
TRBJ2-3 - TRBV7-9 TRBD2 CASSPAGVPTDTQYF
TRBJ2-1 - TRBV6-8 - CASSLPGDSYNEQFF
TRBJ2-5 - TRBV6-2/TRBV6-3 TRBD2 CASSGTSGEMVYQETQYF
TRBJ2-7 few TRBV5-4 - CASSLAAEQYF
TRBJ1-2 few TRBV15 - CATSRDRRGSNYGYTF
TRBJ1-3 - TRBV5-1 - CASSPTVGFGNTIYF